One and the same sample provided the 30 T cell receptor beta chains below, sequenced in a study of T cell clonotyping in hematopoietic cell transplantation. Measured with immunoSEQ multiplex PCR; TCRdb has only the in-frame clones, and not every one. The sample includes some 9,300 clones, roughly half of them seen just once. Sequenced material: peripheral blood mononuclear cells, taken 100 days after allogeneic stem cell transplant. These receptors were collected from a female patient in her 50s who had an allogeneic stem cell transplant from an unrelated donor, so the T cells may come from the graft donor. Some clones in this sample may be carry-over from other donors' samples.

This clone was counted only a few times. The chain couples TRBV30 to TRBJ1-5, with D unclear. This CDR3 contains 14 residues. The ends were cut back, 2 bases at V and 3 bases at J, with 11 bases in the middle. In germline, CDR1 is GTSNPN, CDR2 SVGIG (reference sequence). CDR3 bases: TGTGCCTGGAGTACTGGTGGGATCAATCAGCCCCAGCATTTT. It is translated as CAWSTGGINQPQHF.

This chain joins TRBV5-6 and TRBJ1-5, with no clear D. Germline loops: CDR1 SGHDT, CDR2 YYEEEE. Deletions cut 1 base from V and 2 bases from J, with 7 bases between. CDR3 size: 14 residues. In nucleotides, the CDR3 is TGTGCCAGCAGCTTGTCCGCGGGCAATCAGCCCCAGCATTTT. This gives the protein CASSLSAGNQPQHF.

The V and J genes are TRBV30 and TRBJ1-5; tentative D call: TRBD1 (6 bases). Germline lookup yields CDR1 GTSNPN and CDR2 SVGIG (reference sequence). This CDR3 has 16 amino acids. Trimming stripped 1 base from V and 2 bases from J, with 15 bases between. The CDR3 spells CAWSGETGRRNQPQHF. CDR3 coding DNA: TGTGCCTGGAGTGGAGAAACAGGGCGTCGCAATCAGCCCCAGCATTTT.

In the case of this clone: The junction does not match germline at one end; this may be a read error. The J gene is TRBJ2-2, the V gene TRBV7-2, with 10 nucleotides matching TRBD1. The CDR3 is 18 residues long. The germline gives CDR1 SGHTA, CDR2 FQGNSA. CDR3 loop: CASSLVPTRDRGNGEPFF. The CDR3 region has the DNA TGTGCCAGCAGCTTAGTACCAACCCGGGACAGGGGTAACGGGGAGCCGTTTTTT.

The chain recombines TRBV30 with TRBJ1-2; TRBD1 is a possible D gene (6 bases). The CDR3 has 12 amino acids. Germline values: CDR1 GTSNPN, CDR2 SVGIG (reference sequence). V lost 0 bases and J 5 bases, leaving 7 bases between the germline ends. The CDR3 DNA is TGTGCCTGGAGTGTAGGGGGGTATGGCTACACCTTC. Its protein is CAWSVGGYGYTF.

The V call is TRBV30, the J call TRBJ2-7; D gene uncertain. CDR3 length: 13 amino acids. Germline loops: CDR1 GTSNPN, CDR2 SVGIG (reference sequence). V lost 0 bases and J 1 base, leaving 7 bases between the germline ends. In DNA, the CDR3 is TGTGCCTGGAGTGTGACGTTTTCCTACGAGCAGTACTTC. It is translated as CAWSVTFSYEQYF.

This clone has just a few counts. The chain carries TRBV9 and TRBJ1-1, with TRBD1 identical over 9 bases. The J segment lost 5 bases and the V segment lost 3 bases, leaving 11 bases of the junction unmatched. CDR3 length: 16 amino acids. Per the germline V gene, CDR1 is SGDLS and CDR2 is YYNGEE. In DNA form, the CDR3 reads TGTGCCAGCAGCGCGGCAACCGGGACAGGGAAAACTGAAGCTTTCTTT. This sequence encodes CASSAATGTGKTEAFF.

The J gene is TRBJ2-7, the V gene TRBV30; TRBD2 matches at 7 bases. V shed 1 base, J shed 1 base, and the junction held 10 bases outside the gene matches. CDR1 and CDR2 (germline): GTSNPN, SVGIG (reference sequence). There are 16 residues in the CDR3. CDR3 in amino acids: CAWSGGRRGGSYEQYF. In DNA, the CDR3 is TGTGCCTGGAGTGGAGGGAGGCGGGGAGGGTCCTACGAGCAGTACTTC.

The CDR3 reads CASSLGGASGGREQYF. The CDR3 region has the DNA TGCGCCAGCAGCTTGGGGGGCGCTAGCGGGGGTAGAGAGCAGTACTTC. The genes are TRBV5-1 and TRBJ2-7, with 10 bases that match TRBD2. CDR1 and CDR2 (germline): SGHRS, YFSETQ. The J segment lost 7 bases and the V segment lost 0 bases, leaving 10 bases of the junction unmatched. This CDR3 region has 16 residues.

The chain is built from TRBV30 and TRBJ2-5; TRBD2 is a possible D gene (6 bases). Germline V gene sequence: CDR1 GTSNPN, CDR2 SVGIG (reference sequence). This CDR3 is built from 15 residues. Deletions cut 8 bases from V and 4 bases from J, with 23 bases between. CDR3 nucleotide sequence: TGTGCCGGGGTGGAGTGGGGGGTTAGTATAGAGACCCAGTACTTC. It codes for CAGVEWGVSIETQYF.

The chain is built from TRBV30 and TRBJ2-7; TRBD2 is a possible D gene (5 bases). CDR1 and CDR2 (germline): GTSNPN, SVGIG (reference sequence). V was shortened by 2 bases and J by 3 bases, with 8 bases between the two germline ends. The CDR3 runs 12 residues. CDR3 DNA sequence: TGTGCCTGGAGTCAAACTAGCTACGAGCAGTACTTC. It encodes CAWSQTSYEQYF.

The chain recombines TRBV30 with TRBJ2-7; perhaps TRBD2 as D (5 bases). V was trimmed by 0 bases and J by 0 bases, leaving 12 bases between them. This CDR3 region has 15 residues. In germline, CDR1 is GTSNPN, CDR2 SVGIG (reference sequence). CDR3 amino acids: CAWSVGVRSSYEQYF. The CDR3 region has the DNA TGTGCCTGGAGTGTCGGGGTCCGGAGCTCCTACGAGCAGTACTTC.

The chain combines TRBV7-2 with TRBJ2-7; D remains unclear. Per the germline V gene, CDR1 is SGHTA and CDR2 is FQGNSA. V lost 5 bases and J 3 bases, leaving 20 bases between the germline ends. The CDR3 has 16 amino acids. DNA for the CDR3: TGTGCCAGCAGCCAAGACCAAGGGTCATTTTTCTACGAGCAGTACTTC. This translates into CASSQDQGSFFYEQYF.

This clone appeared once. J is TRBJ2-3 and V is TRBV5-6, with 7 bases aligning to TRBD1. J was trimmed by 4 bases and V by 1 base; bases with no gene match: 9. The CDR3 covers 16 residues. Per the germline V gene, CDR1 is SGHDT and CDR2 is YYEEEE. CDR3 amino acids: CASSLLIQGRADTQYF. The CDR3 DNA is TGTGCCAGCAGCTTGCTTATACAGGGGCGGGCAGATACGCAGTATTTT.

The V gene is TRBV7-6, the J gene TRBJ2-7; the match to TRBD2 covers 8 bases. After removal of 1 base from V and 2 bases from J, the junction contained 4 bases not matched to a gene. In germline, CDR1 is SGHVS, CDR2 FNYEAQ. This CDR3 region has 15 residues. The CDR3 DNA reads TGTGCCAGCAGCTTAGGAGCGGGAGACCCCTACGAGCAGTACTTC. It yields the protein CASSLGAGDPYEQYF. The whole variable domain, filled in from reference TRBV7-6 and TRBJ2-7, reads GAGVSQSPRYKVTKRGQDVALRCDPISGHVSLYWYRQALGQGPEFLTYFNYEAQQDKSGLPNDRFSAERPEGSISTLTIQRTEQRDSAMYRCASSLGAGDPYEQYFGPGTRLTVT.

The chain has TRBV7-2 and TRBJ2-3; possible D gene TRBD2, 7 bases. Deletions cut 5 bases from V and 0 bases from J, with 18 bases between. Germline V gene data show CDR1 as SGHTA and CDR2 as FQGNSA. The CDR3 spans 17 residues. CDR3 in amino acids: CASSHRGALLSTDTQYF. DNA of the CDR3: TGTGCCAGCAGCCACCGGGGGGCTCTACTTAGCACAGATACGCAGTATTTT.

This clone was recorded a few times. The rearrangement uses TRBV19 and TRBJ1-5; D call uncertain. Trimming removed 5 bases at V and 9 bases at J, with 14 bases between. There are 13 residues in the CDR3. Germline CDR1 and CDR2: LNHDA and SQIVND (reference sequence). In DNA form, the CDR3 reads TGTGCCAGTAGTGTTAGTCTCCCCGGGCCCCAGCATTTT. Translation gives CASSVSLPGPQHF.

The rearrangement links TRBV28 to TRBJ2-7, with TRBD2 as a possible D gene (5 bases). Germline CDR1 is MDHEN and CDR2 is SYDVKM. This CDR3 comprises 14 residues. V lost 4 bases, J lost 3 bases, and 13 bases lay in between. Here the CDR3 reads CASSWAGRDYEQYF. The CDR3 nucleotides read TGTGCCAGCAGTTGGGCGGGCCGGGACTACGAGCAGTACTTC. Full variable domain (missing parts from reference TRBV28 and TRBJ2-7): DVKVTQSSRYLVKRTGEKVFLECVQDMDHENMFWYRQDPGLGLRLIYFSYDVKMKEKGDIPEGYSVSREKKERFSLILESASTNQTSMYLCASSWAGRDYEQYFGPGTRLTVT.

Only a few counts were recorded for this clone. The chain couples TRBV7-9 to TRBJ2-7, with a possible D match to TRBD1 (6 bases). This CDR3 region has 15 residues. Trimming stripped 5 bases from V and 3 bases from J, with 17 bases between. CDR1 and CDR2 (germline): SEHNR, FQNEAQ (reference sequence). CDR3 nucleotide sequence: TGTGCCAGCAGCCCGCTGCAGGGGACGATCTACGAGCAGTACTTC. It specifies CASSPLQGTIYEQYF.

V and J are TRBV4-1 and TRBJ2-1; no clear D. Trimming left V 0 bases short and J 9 bases short, with 9 bases between. This CDR3 region has 13 residues. In germline, CDR1 is MGHRA, CDR2 YSYEKL. The chain's CDR3 is CASSQDNIGEQFF. CDR3 nucleotides: TGCGCCAGCAGCCAAGATAATATAGGTGAGCAGTTCTTC.

V and J are TRBV30 and TRBJ1-1; D gene uncertain. CDR3 length: 13 residues. Germline V gene data show CDR1 as GTSNPN and CDR2 as SVGIG (reference sequence). V gave up 3 bases and J gave up 7 bases, with 15 bases separating them. CDR3 sequence reads: CAWSARVSGEAFF. DNA of the CDR3: TGTGCCTGGAGCGCACGTGTTTCTGGTGAAGCTTTCTTT.

The V call is TRBV6-6, the J call TRBJ1-5; 7 bases agree with TRBD1. V lost 4 bases, J lost 7 bases, and 10 bases stayed unmatched. Germline CDR1 reads MNHNY; CDR2 reads SVGAGI (reference sequence). CDR3 length equals 15 residues. The chain's CDR3 is CASSSRQGLGQPQHF. CDR3 sequence (DNA): TGTGCCAGCAGTTCACGACAGGGTCTTGGCCAGCCCCAGCATTTT.

This clone was observed a handful of times. This chain joins TRBV4-1 and TRBJ2-7; no clear D. The germline V gene encodes CDR1 MGHRA and CDR2 YSYEKL. This CDR3 comprises 14 residues. V was trimmed by 1 base and J by 6 bases, leaving 13 bases between them. Here the CDR3 DNA reads TGCGCCAGCAGCCAAGTCGGAGCCGTTGGCGAGCAGTACTTC. It codes for CASSQVGAVGEQYF.

This clone was recorded a few times. The V call is TRBV29-1, the J call TRBJ1-1, with D perhaps matching TRBD1 (5 bases). With 2 bases removed from V and 2 bases from J, the gap between germline ends came to 9 bases. The CDR3 runs 13 residues. Looked up from germline, CDR1 is SQVTM and CDR2 is ANQGSEA. CDR3 nucleotides: TGCAGCGTTGAACAGGGAGTTAACACTGAAGCTTTCTTT. It specifies CSVEQGVNTEAFF. The complete variable domain, with remaining parts taken from reference TRBV29-1 and TRBJ1-1, reads SAVISQKPSRDICQRGTSLTIQCQVDSQVTMMFWYRQQPGQSLTLIATANQGSEATYESGFVIDKFPISRPNLTFSTLTVSNMSPEDSSIYLCSVEQGVNTEAFFGQGTRLTVV.

Turning to this clone: The sample holds other DNA sequences that translate to the same CDR3. The chain links TRBV30 to TRBJ1-5; D might be TRBD1 (6 bases). V lost 0 bases and J lost 6, with 9 bases in between. CDR3 length: 13 amino acids. Germline values: CDR1 GTSNPN, CDR2 SVGIG (reference sequence). The CDR3 loop is CAWSVQGSQPQHF. The CDR3 DNA sequence: TGTGCCTGGAGTGTACAGGGAAGTCAGCCCCAGCATTTT. Supplemented by reference TRBV30 and TRBJ1-5, the full variable domain reads SQTIHQWPATLVQPVGSPLSLECTVEGTSNPNLYWYRQAAGRGLQLLFYSVGIGQISSEVPQNLSASRPQDRQFILSSKKLLLSDSGFYLCAWSVQGSQPQHFGDGTRLSIL.

This chain links TRBV27 with TRBJ1-1, with D unclear. Germline CDR1 and CDR2: MNHEY and SMNVEV (reference sequence). V gave up 6 bases and J gave up 6 bases, with 14 bases separating them. CDR3 length: 13 amino acids. The CDR3 loop reads CASSQALSPEAFF. The CDR3 DNA follows: TGTGCCAGCAGCCAGGCCCTTTCCCCTGAAGCTTTCTTT.

J is TRBJ2-3 and V is TRBV7-2, with 9 bases matching TRBD2. The CDR3 runs 16 residues. The germline V gene has CDR1 SGHTA and CDR2 FQGNSA. The junction had 8 bases not matched to a gene; V was cut back by 5 bases and J by 2 bases. The CDR3 sequence is CASSAGRGGPTDTQYF. The CDR3 nucleotides are TGTGCCAGCAGCGCGGGGCGGGGGGGCCCCACAGATACGCAGTATTTT. The whole variable domain, filled in from reference TRBV7-2 and TRBJ2-3, reads GAGVSQSPSNKVTEKGKDVELRCDPISGHTALYWYRQSLGQGLEFLIYFQGNSAPDKSGLPSDRFSAERTGGSVSTLTIQRTQQEDSAVYLCASSAGRGGPTDTQYFGPGTRLTVL.

This clone has just a few counts. The chain carries TRBV4-1 and TRBJ1-5, with unresolved D. This CDR3 is 14 amino acids long. Germline loops: CDR1 MGHRA, CDR2 YSYEKL. The V and J ends lost 6 bases and 4 bases respectively, with 13 bases between them. The CDR3: CASSPRHLNQPQHF. The DNA for the CDR3 is TGCGCCAGCAGTCCTCGACATCTAAATCAGCCCCAGCATTTT.

The genes are TRBV30 and TRBJ2-7; D remains unclear. This CDR3 region has 12 residues. Germline V gene sequence: CDR1 GTSNPN, CDR2 SVGIG (reference sequence). V shed 0 bases and J shed 4 bases, with 7 bases lying between them. The CDR3 region has the DNA TGTGCCTGGAGTGTACTCCGATACGAGCAGTACTTC. Its protein product is CAWSVLRYEQYF.

This rearrangement joins TRBV4-1 to TRBJ2-7, with D uncertain. The CDR3 has 13 residues. CDR1 MGHRA and CDR2 YSYEKL come from the germline V gene. The V gene lost 4 bases and the J gene lost 3 bases, with 10 bases spanning the gap. CDR3: CASSPVTYYEQYF. DNA of the CDR3: TGCGCCAGCAGCCCCGTCACATACTACGAGCAGTACTTC.